This T cell receptor beta chain was recovered during a study of cytomegalovirus exposure and HLA in healthy donors. Overall study results and limits: Analyses of presence/absence relied on an assumption of roughly uniform sequencing depth across donors.

Comment on this clone: The antigen is unknown. Germline and junction disagree at one end, which may indicate a read error.

Germline V lookup: CDR1 SEHNR, CDR2 FQNEAQ (reference sequence). This CDR3 is 16 amino acids long. PCR was performed using 60 Vbeta and 13 Jbeta primers. Data came from immunoSEQ multiplex PCR; TCRdb stores just in-frame clones and leaves some out. The sample yields about 200,000 clones, around nine tenths seen once. V gene TRBV7-9 combines with J gene TRBJ2-7, with a possible D match to TRBD1 (5 bases). The specimen was PBMCs. The origin of this receptor is a woman aged 18-30 years in good health and CMV-seronegative. This chain's CDR3 is CSSSPYSGTGAYEQYF. The CDR3 DNA sequence: TGTTCCAGCAGCCCTTACTCCGGAACAGGTGCCTACGAGCAGTACTTC.